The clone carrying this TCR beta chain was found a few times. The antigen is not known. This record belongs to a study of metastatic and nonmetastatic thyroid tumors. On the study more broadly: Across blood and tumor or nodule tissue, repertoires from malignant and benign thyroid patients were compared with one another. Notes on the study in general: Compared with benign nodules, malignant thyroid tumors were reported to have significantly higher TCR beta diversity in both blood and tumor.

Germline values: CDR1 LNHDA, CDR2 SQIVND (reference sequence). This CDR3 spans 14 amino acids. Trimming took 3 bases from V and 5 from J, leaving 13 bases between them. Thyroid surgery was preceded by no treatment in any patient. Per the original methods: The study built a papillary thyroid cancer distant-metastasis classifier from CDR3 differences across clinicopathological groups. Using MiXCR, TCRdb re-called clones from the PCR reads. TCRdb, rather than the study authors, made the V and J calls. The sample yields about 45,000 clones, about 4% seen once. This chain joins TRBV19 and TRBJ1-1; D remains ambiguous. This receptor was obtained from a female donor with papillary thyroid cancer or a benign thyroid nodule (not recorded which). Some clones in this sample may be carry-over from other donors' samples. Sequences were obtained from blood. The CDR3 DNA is TGTGCCAGTAGTATCAGTGAATTTGGGACTGAAGCTTTCTTT. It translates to CASSISEFGTEAFF.